This record concerns one TCR beta chain sequence. Trimming cost V 4 bases and J 1 base, with 10 bases left between them. This CDR3 is 14 amino acids long. Germline CDR1 and CDR2: KGHSH and LQKENI. This sample was taken from a study of T cell responses to AZD1222 COVID-19 vaccine. The assay was immunoSEQ multiplex PCR, and TCRdb's table has in-frame clones only and misses some. Among about 160,000 clones listed, roughly nine tenths were seen once. Sequenced here: peripheral blood, sampled on day 0 of AZD1222 vaccination. The rearrangement joins TRBV18 to TRBJ1-1, with D unclear. The origin of this receptor is an adult in good health. In DNA form, the CDR3 reads TGTGCCAGCTCACGCCAATCCGAGAACACTGAAGCTTTCTTT. Its protein product is CASSRQSENTEAFF.